This paragraph reports one T cell receptor (beta chain). Its antigen target is currently unknown. Per-base quality was not reported, and no clone a single base away is much larger than it. To sequence the TCRbeta CDR3 region, genomic DNA was isolated from the sorted cells. TCRbeta CDR3 regions were sequenced using the immunoSEQ Assay. The table comes from immuneACCESS by way of TCRdb, which keeps in-frame sequences with V and J called. Part of the clones is missing from these tables; in studies checked, under half for an unresolved V gene and the rest for unknown reasons. The sample table shows around 81,000 clones, and about 88% are seen once. The ten largest clonotypes hold around 7% of the sample. V is cut back by 1 base and J by 8 bases, with 5 bases in the junction unmatched. Taken from cysteine to phenylalanine, the CDR3 has 15 residues. The DNA shown is the 45-base CDR3, in frame from base 1. The germline V gene encodes CDR1 MGHRA and CDR2 YSYEKL.

This sample is drawn from a study of OX40 agonist ivuxolimab in advanced cancers. The study in broad terms: Ivuxolimab was a fully human IgG2 agonistic monoclonal antibody targeting the costimulatory receptor OX40 (CD134). Intravenous ivuxolimab was administered to patients every 2 weeks at six dose levels: 0.01, 0.1, 0.3, 1.5, 3 and 10 mg/kg. The monotherapy dose-escalation portion (N ≈ 50 patients) of the phase I ivuxolimab trial is reported in the paper. Partial responses were achieved by three dose-escalation patients, of whom one had hepatocellular carcinoma and two had cutaneous melanoma. Prior anti-PD-1, anti-PD-L1 or anti-CTLA-4 therapy was permitted, and checkpoint inhibitors had been received by about two fifths of dose-escalation patients. Peripheral TCRbeta sequencing was intended to test whether TCR sequence diversity was altered and clonal T-cell expansion was caused by ivuxolimab. Of the roughly 52 dose-escalation patients, hepatocellular carcinoma was present in approximately 20, melanoma in around 15, renal cell carcinoma in 9 and head and neck cancer in 9. In the dose-escalation cohort, 82.7% of patients were male, and the mean age was around 60 years, with a range of about 23 to 80.

The trial excluded patients who had a history of autoimmune disease or were on systemic immunosuppression. In every dose cohort, peripheral blood was drawn for TCR sequencing at baseline, cycle 4 day 1, and cycle 7 day 1. Samples were obtained from an open-label, multicenter, first-in-human phase I dose-escalation trial of ivuxolimab. Adults with locally advanced or metastatic head and neck squamous cell, hepatocellular, melanoma or renal cell carcinoma were enrolled in the trial. Before TCR sequencing, CD4+ and CD8+ T cells were separately sorted from peripheral blood. What the work shows at the level of the full study, not this receptor alone: At doses of 0.1 to 3.0 mg/kg, clonal expansion of both CD4+ and CD8+ blood T cells was observed from baseline to week 6. Low levels of normalized T-cell clonal expansion were also seen in some nonresponding patients. The antigen specificity of the peripheral T cells that underwent clonal expansion was not determined. After ivuxolimab, CD8+ T cells had more expanded clones than CD4+ T cells on average. In the 0.1-3.0 mg/kg groups, partial responders had among the lowest normalized peripheral clonal expansion, particularly in CD8+ T cells.

The origin of this receptor is an adult with an advanced solid tumor such as melanoma, head and neck, liver or kidney cancer. Recombination connected TRBV4-1 to TRBJ2-2; 9 of the junction bases match TRBD2. Sequencing used CD4+ or CD8+ T cells sorted from blood, obtained in a trial of the OX40 agonist ivuxolimab. The sequenced DNA is TGCGCCAGCAGCCAAGGGCGGCTAGCGGGAGGGGAGCTGTTTTTT. The resulting protein is CASSQGRLAGGELFF.